The source of this T cell receptor (beta chain) is a study of cytomegalovirus exposure and HLA in healthy donors (TCRdb year 2017). Describing the broader study: According to a later analysis, the roughly 120 validation repertoires were produced on the same platform as the 700 or so repertoires of the first cohort. The study aimed to test whether signatures of past pathogen exposure could be identified by cataloging public T cell receptors. Along with the 666-subject first cohort, a separate validation cohort of over a hundred different subjects was used. To predict cytomegalovirus infection status, the study brought together high-throughput TCR immunosequencing, statistical association of individual TCRs with disease status, and machine learning.

The donors were included in the validation cohort of roughly 130 subjects, a group kept apart from the roughly 700-subject first cohort. To prepare the library, the immunoSEQ multiplex PCR assay was applied. The paper's data handling went like this. A statistical classification framework was developed to diagnose cytomegalovirus status using the catalog of TCR beta chain sequences. The table comes from immuneACCESS by way of TCRdb, which keeps in-frame sequences with V and J called. Part of the clones is missing from these tables; in studies checked, under half for an unresolved V gene and the rest for unknown reasons. D and trimming were read from the DNA, whereas the V and J calls and clone size are those reported in that table. The sample table contains 100,000 to 150,000 clones; only one count was recorded for 89% of them. The top ten clones comprise approximately 1.1% of the sample. From the germline V gene, CDR1 is SNHLY and CDR2 is FYNNEI. From cysteine to phenylalanine, the CDR3 is 14 amino acids long. The CDR3 DNA has 42 bases and is translated from base 1. The junction shows trimming of 7 bases on V and 1 base on J, plus 12 bases between the germline ends.

Remarks on this clone: The clone's antigen remains unknown. No much larger clone exists at a distance of one base, and base qualities are not known.

General study outcomes and caveats: The classifier was reported to diagnose cytomegalovirus status with high specificity and sensitivity in both the original cohort and the validation cohort. The validation cohort had no HLA typing available for a later analysis, so co-occurrence within that cohort was assessed over all 110 or so repertoires. In a later analysis, TCRs clustered in the first cohort were found to also tend to co-occur in the roughly 120 validation repertoires, with 90% to 95% of cluster scores above 0. The study gave a list of 150 to 200 TCR beta chains associated with cytomegalovirus. A few of the identified cytomegalovirus-associated TCR beta chains were confirmed in vitro to be specific for cytomegalovirus antigens. Most TCR sequences were seen in very few donors, while some public TCRs were found in many individuals. The authors suggested that the approach could potentially be generalized to other disease states and immunological phenotypes.

This TCR was sampled from a woman between 18 and 29 years old in good health and CMV-seronegative. The chain is assembled from TRBV2 and TRBJ2-3, with no confident D gene call. Sequenced material: PBMCs. The encoded CDR3 is CASNGRLRTDTQYF. The DNA reads TGTGCCAGCAATGGCAGGTTACGCACAGATACGCAGTATTTT.